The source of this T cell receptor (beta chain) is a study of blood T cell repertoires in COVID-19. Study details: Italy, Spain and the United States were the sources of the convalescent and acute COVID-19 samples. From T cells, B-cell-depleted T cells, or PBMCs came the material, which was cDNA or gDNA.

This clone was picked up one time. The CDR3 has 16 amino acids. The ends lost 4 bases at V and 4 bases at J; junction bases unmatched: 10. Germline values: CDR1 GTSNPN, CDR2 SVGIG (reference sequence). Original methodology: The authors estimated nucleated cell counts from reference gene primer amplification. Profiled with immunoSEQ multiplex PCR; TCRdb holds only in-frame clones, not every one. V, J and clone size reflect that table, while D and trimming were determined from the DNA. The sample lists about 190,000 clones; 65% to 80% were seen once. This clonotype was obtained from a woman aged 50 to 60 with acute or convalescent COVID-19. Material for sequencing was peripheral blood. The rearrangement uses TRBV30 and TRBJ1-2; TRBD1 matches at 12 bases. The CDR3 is CAWTPGQGAHSYGYTF. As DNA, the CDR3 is TGTGCCTGGACCCCGGGACAGGGGGCGCATAGCTATGGCTACACCTTC.